What follows are 31 T cell receptor beta chains derived from one specimen sequenced in a study of blood T cell repertoires in COVID-19. The data were produced by immunoSEQ multiplex PCR, yet TCRdb's version contains in-frame clones alone and is incomplete. The table lists approximately 400,000 clones, around 88% of them singletons. The source material was peripheral blood. These receptors all stem from a woman between 50 and 59 years old with COVID-19, enrolled during active disease.

This clone showed up just once. The rearrangement joins TRBV3-1 (or the pseudogene TRBV3-2) to TRBJ2-3; no reliable D call. The CDR3 covers 13 residues. Trimming cost V 5 bases and J 5 bases, with 11 bases left between them. Germline loops: CDR1 LGHDT, CDR2 YNNKEL (reference sequence). CDR3: CASSGLFRDTQYF. The CDR3 DNA sequence: TGTGCCAGCAGCGGTCTCTTTAGAGATACGCAGTATTTT.

The chain is built from TRBV5-6 and TRBJ1-6, with unresolved D. The V and J ends lost 8 bases and 0 bases respectively, with 18 bases between them. The CDR3 has 17 residues. The germline gives CDR1 SGHDT, CDR2 YYEEEE. Written as DNA, the CDR3 is TGTGCCAGTATGAGACTTTCCGTTAGCTCCTATAATTCACCCCTCCACTTT. Translation gives CASMRLSVSSYNSPLHF.

This clone was seen a handful of times. The chain employs TRBV7-9 and TRBJ1-3; TRBD1 agrees at 7 bases. This CDR3 region has 13 residues. Trimming removed 2 bases from V and 8 bases from J; junction bases left unmatched: 3. CDR1 and CDR2 from the germline V gene are SEHNR and FQNEAQ (reference sequence). The CDR3 DNA is TGTGCCAGCAGCTTACCCAGGGGGGACACCATATATTTT. Translation: CASSLPRGDTIYF.

This CDR3 is CASSHKKDGQKLFF. The DNA of the CDR3 is TGTGCCAGCAGCCATAAAAAGGACGGACAGAAACTGTTTTTT. The chain has TRBV7-9 and TRBJ1-4; D is perhaps TRBD1 (6 bases). This CDR3 comprises 14 residues. Germline CDR1 and CDR2: SEHNR and FQNEAQ (reference sequence). V was clipped by 5 bases and J by 11 bases, with 18 bases between them.

This clone was seen more than once but under ten times. V is TRBV2 and J is TRBJ1-6, with 12 positions matching TRBD1. This CDR3 has 15 amino acids. The junction had 5 bases not matched to a gene; V was cut back by 5 bases and J by 9 bases. Germline V gene data show CDR1 as SNHLY and CDR2 as FYNNEI. CDR3 region: CASSQGTGGFSPLHF. The CDR3 nucleotides are TGTGCCAGCAGTCAGGGGACAGGGGGCTTTTCACCCCTCCACTTT.

This clone was counted a single time. This sequence joins TRBV7-2 and TRBJ2-7, with TRBD2 matching 10 bases. The CDR3 has 15 amino acids. Germline values: CDR1 SGHTA, CDR2 FQGNSA. The V segment lost 1 base and the J segment 9 bases; nucleotides outside the gene matches: 9. CDR3 loop: CASSLEVAGGRVQYF. DNA of the CDR3: TGTGCCAGCAGCTTAGAGGTAGCGGGGGGTAGGGTGCAGTACTTC.

J is TRBJ2-3 and V is TRBV4-2; possibly TRBD1 for D (5 bases). The germline CDR1 and CDR2 sequences are LGHNA and YNFKEQ. Trimming cost V 4 bases and J 4 bases, with 12 bases left between them. This CDR3 spans 14 amino acids. The CDR3 loop is CASSPLQGADTQYF. CDR3 DNA: TGTGCCAGCAGCCCCCTTCAAGGGGCAGATACGCAGTATTTT.

This sequence joins TRBV18 and TRBJ1-3; D might be TRBD1 (6 bases). This CDR3 region has 17 residues. From germline, CDR1 is KGHSH and CDR2 LQKENI. V lost 4 bases and J 0 bases, leaving 16 bases between the germline ends. The CDR3 is CASSLTGQINSGNTIYF. The DNA of the CDR3 is TGTGCCAGCTCACTGACAGGACAGATCAACTCTGGAAACACCATATATTTT.

The chain uses TRBV30 and TRBJ1-2, with D perhaps matching TRBD1 (5 bases). V shed 5 bases and J shed 0 bases, with 13 bases lying between them. The CDR3 loop spans 14 amino acids. CDR1 GTSNPN and CDR2 SVGIG come from the germline V gene (reference sequence). The CDR3 reads CAWQLKGPNYGYTF. The CDR3 nucleotides read TGTGCCTGGCAACTAAAGGGGCCTAACTATGGCTACACCTTC. Full variable domain (missing parts from reference TRBV30 and TRBJ1-2): SQTIHQWPATLVQPVGSPLSLECTVEGTSNPNLYWYRQAAGRGLQLLFYSVGIGQISSEVPQNLSASRPQDRQFILSSKKLLLSDSGFYLCAWQLKGPNYGYTFGSGTRLTVV.

Only one count was recorded for this clone. The chain links TRBV5-4 to TRBJ2-1; D might be TRBD2 (5 bases). The CDR3 extends over 16 amino acids. Trimming cost V 5 bases and J 3 bases, with 18 bases left between them. CDR1 and CDR2 from the germline V gene are SGHNT and YYREEE (reference sequence). The CDR3 spells CASRESSGIDYNEQFF. For the CDR3, the DNA is TGTGCCAGCAGAGAATCCTCCGGGATTGACTACAATGAGCAGTTCTTC.

The sample holds one count of this clone. CDR3 protein: CSALQNIQYF. CDR3 coding DNA: TGCAGTGCCCTTCAAAACATTCAGTACTTC. The gene calls are TRBV20-1 and TRBJ2-4; no reliable D call. V was shortened by 6 bases and J by 5 bases, with 5 bases between the two germline ends. The CDR3 spans 10 residues. The germline CDR1 and CDR2 sequences are DFQATT and SNEGSKA (reference sequence).

This clone was seen only once. CDR3 DNA: TGTGCCAGCAGTTTCGACATCGATCAGCCCCAGCATTTT. Translating gives CASSFDIDQPQHF. The chain employs TRBV11-2 and TRBJ1-5; D unresolved. This CDR3 contains 13 residues. The germline V gene has CDR1 SGHAT and CDR2 FQNNGV. Trimming removed 6 bases at V and 5 bases at J, with 11 bases between.

The table lists this clone with a count of one. The chain recombines TRBV12-3 or TRBV12-4 with TRBJ1-1, with D tentatively TRBD1 (5 bases). Trimming shortened V by 6 bases and J by 11 bases, and 13 bases separated the two germline ends. This CDR3 has 11 amino acids. This chain's CDR3 is CASSLGEGAFF. The CDR3 DNA is TGTGCCAGCAGCCTAGGGGAAGGGGCTTTCTTT.

This clone came up a few times. The V call is TRBV5-1, the J call TRBJ2-3; TRBD2 might be the D (7 bases). CDR1 and CDR2 (germline): SGHRS, YFSETQ. Between the trimmed V and J ends, which lost 4 bases and 3 bases, there was a span of 12 bases. The CDR3 extends over 14 amino acids. CDR3 region: CASSGGAQTDTQYF. For the CDR3, the DNA is TGCGCCAGCAGCGGGGGGGCTCAGACAGATACGCAGTATTTT.

This clone was seen a few times. The J gene is TRBJ1-4, the V gene TRBV2, with D uncertain. This CDR3 has 12 residues. Per germline, CDR1 SNHLY and CDR2 FYNNEI. V lost 6 bases and J 8 bases, leaving 10 bases between the germline ends. The CDR3 DNA is TGTGCCAGCAGCGCGATGAGAGAAAAACTGTTTTTT. Translated, it gives CASSAMREKLFF.

The chain employs TRBV12-3 or TRBV12-4 and TRBJ2-7, with TRBD1 as a possible D gene (5 bases). This CDR3 has 13 residues. V lost 5 bases and J lost 2, with 10 bases in between. For the CDR3, the DNA is TGTGCCAGCAGTCCAGGGTTAGCCTACGAGCAGTACTTC. This translates into CASSPGLAYEQYF.

The chain uses TRBV2 and TRBJ1-1; D possibly corresponds to TRBD1 (5 bases). Trimming pared 7 bases from V and 3 bases from J, leaving 15 bases between. Germline V gene data show CDR1 as SNHLY and CDR2 as FYNNEI. The length of the CDR3 is 14 residues. The DNA of the CDR3 is TGTGCCAGCAAACGGGCGGCAGGGCACACTGAAGCTTTCTTT. Translation: CASKRAAGHTEAFF.

This clone was counted once. The V gene is TRBV10-3, the J gene TRBJ1-6; TRBD1 might be the D (5 bases). The germline V and J ends were trimmed by 4 bases and 10 bases, with 14 bases remaining between them. CDR1 is ENHRY and CDR2 is SYGVKD in the germline V gene. This CDR3 is built from 14 residues. CDR3 sequence reads: CAISVGTGLSPLHF. CDR3 in DNA: TGTGCCATCAGTGTTGGGACTGGCTTATCACCCCTCCACTTT.

The rearrangement uses TRBV20-1 and TRBJ1-2, with unresolved D. The CDR3 covers 12 residues. CDR1 is DFQATT, CDR2 SNEGSKA, per germline (reference sequence). Trimming took off 3 bases at V and 4 bases at J, with 9 bases between the two ends. CDR3 residues: CSASLAVYGYTF. CDR3 sequence (DNA): TGCAGTGCTAGTCTGGCAGTCTATGGCTACACCTTC.

The chain carries TRBV19 and TRBJ2-5; D is perhaps TRBD2 (6 bases). Germline lookup yields CDR1 LNHDA and CDR2 SQIVND (reference sequence). V was pared by 4 bases and J by 5 bases, with 8 bases between. This CDR3 has 12 residues. CDR3 loop: CASSTGSETQYF. CDR3 nucleotides: TGTGCCAGTAGTACCGGGAGTGAGACCCAGTACTTC. The full variable domain, in which reference TRBV19 and TRBJ2-5 provide the parts outside the CDR3, is DGGITQSPKYLFRKEGQNVTLSCEQNLNHDAMYWYRQDPGQGLRLIYYSQIVNDFQKGDIAEGYSVSREKKESFPLTVTSAQKNPTAFYLCASSTGSETQYFGPGTRLLVL.

The chain links TRBV30 to TRBJ2-1; 11 bases match TRBD2. CDR1 GTSNPN and CDR2 SVGIG come from the germline V gene (reference sequence). The CDR3 covers 11 residues. Unmatched junction bases numbered 4, after V lost 6 bases and J lost 12 bases. The CDR3 sequence is CACGLAGGQFF. The CDR3, as DNA: TGTGCCTGTGGGCTAGCGGGGGGGCAGTTCTTC.

The chain has TRBV25-1 and TRBJ2-3, with a tentative D call TRBD2 (5 bases). CDR1 and CDR2 from the germline V gene are MGHDK and SYGVNS. The V and J ends lost 5 bases and 0 bases respectively, with 12 bases between them. The CDR3 totals 15 residues. The CDR3 sequence is CASSKAETSTDTQYF. In DNA, the CDR3 is TGTGCCAGCAGTAAAGCGGAAACTAGCACAGATACGCAGTATTTT.

This clone was observed once. The V call is TRBV5-1, the J call TRBJ1-6; no definite D call. Germline assignment: CDR1 SGHRS and CDR2 YFSETQ. The V end was cut by 0 bases, the J end by 10 bases, with 11 bases between. CDR3 length: 14 residues. The CDR3 loop is CASSLDAGTSPLHF. CDR3 sequence (DNA): TGCGCCAGCAGCTTGGACGCGGGAACCTCACCCCTCCACTTT. Drawing the rest from reference TRBV5-1 and TRBJ1-6, the complete variable domain is KAGVTQTPRYLIKTRGQQVTLSCSPISGHRSVSWYQQTPGQGLQFLFEYFSETQRNKGNFPGRFSGRQFSNSRSEMNVSTLELGDSALYLCASSLDAGTSPLHFGNGTRLTVT.

V usage is TRBV4-2 and J usage is TRBJ2-2, with 8 bases that match TRBD1. Germline CDR1 is LGHNA and CDR2 is YNFKEQ. Germline trimming cut 2 bases from V and 4 bases from J; bases unmatched to any gene: 3. The CDR3 contains 15 residues. The CDR3: CASSQPTGGTGELFF. The CDR3 coding sequence is TGTGCCAGCAGCCAACCTACAGGGGGCACCGGGGAGCTGTTTTTT.

V gene TRBV20-1 combines with J gene TRBJ2-3; 8 positions match TRBD2. J gave up 3 bases and V 3 bases, and 8 bases lay outside the gene matches. Germline V lookup: CDR1 DFQATT, CDR2 SNEGSKA (reference sequence). The CDR3 contains 15 residues. This CDR3 reads CSASYRGGSTDTQYF. CDR3 coding DNA: TGCAGTGCTAGTTACCGGGGGGGGTCGACAGATACGCAGTATTTT.

The J gene is TRBJ1-1, the V gene TRBV10-1; 8 positions match TRBD1. With V trimmed by 4 bases and J by 6 bases, 4 bases remained unmatched. CDR3 length: 13 residues. Germline assignment: CDR1 WNHNN and CDR2 SYGVQD (reference sequence). Written as DNA, the CDR3 is TGCGCCAGCAGTGGCCAGGACAGGGCTGAAGCTTTCTTT. This codes for CASSGQDRAEAFF.

This chain joins TRBV6-1 and TRBJ2-5; D is unresolved. Germline lookup yields CDR1 MNHNS and CDR2 SASEGT. V shed 1 base and J shed 1 base, with 4 bases lying between them. This CDR3 comprises 13 residues. The CDR3 coding sequence is TGTGCCAGCAGTGAAGGTATCCAAGAGACCCAGTACTTC. It translates to CASSEGIQETQYF.

The genes are TRBV6-2 or TRBV6-3 and TRBJ1-1, with 10 bases lining up with TRBD1. The CDR3 is 15 amino acids. V lost 2 bases, J lost 5 bases, and 5 bases stayed unmatched. The germline V gene has CDR1 MNHEY and CDR2 SVGEGT. DNA of the CDR3: TGTGCCAGCAGTTACGGGGACAGGGGAGGAACTGAAGCTTTCTTT. Translated, it gives CASSYGDRGGTEAFF.

The rearrangement links TRBV2 to TRBJ1-6; 7 nucleotides line up with TRBD1. This CDR3 is built from 14 residues. CDR1 SNHLY and CDR2 FYNNEI come from the germline V gene. V lost 6 bases and J lost 7; bases outside the gene matches: 6. The CDR3 here is CASRAGQNNSPLHF. For the CDR3, the DNA is TGTGCCAGCAGGGCGGGACAGAACAATTCACCCCTCCACTTT.

The chain couples TRBV29-1 to TRBJ2-3, with TRBD2 matching 8 bases. Germline V gene sequence: CDR1 SQVTM, CDR2 ANQGSEA. The V segment lost 6 bases and the J segment 7 bases; nucleotides outside the gene matches: 9. The CDR3 is 13 residues long. Here the CDR3 DNA reads TGCAGCGTGCGGGCTAGCGGGTTGTATACGCAGTATTTT. Translation gives CSVRASGLYTQYF.

The chain uses TRBV6-1 and TRBJ1-4, with no clear D. V lost 3 bases to trimming and J lost 5 bases, with 7 bases between them. The germline gives CDR1 MNHNS, CDR2 SASEGT. The CDR3 spans 13 residues. The DNA of the CDR3 is TGTGCCAGCAGTGATTCGAGGAATGAAAAACTGTTTTTT. Translated: CASSDSRNEKLFF.